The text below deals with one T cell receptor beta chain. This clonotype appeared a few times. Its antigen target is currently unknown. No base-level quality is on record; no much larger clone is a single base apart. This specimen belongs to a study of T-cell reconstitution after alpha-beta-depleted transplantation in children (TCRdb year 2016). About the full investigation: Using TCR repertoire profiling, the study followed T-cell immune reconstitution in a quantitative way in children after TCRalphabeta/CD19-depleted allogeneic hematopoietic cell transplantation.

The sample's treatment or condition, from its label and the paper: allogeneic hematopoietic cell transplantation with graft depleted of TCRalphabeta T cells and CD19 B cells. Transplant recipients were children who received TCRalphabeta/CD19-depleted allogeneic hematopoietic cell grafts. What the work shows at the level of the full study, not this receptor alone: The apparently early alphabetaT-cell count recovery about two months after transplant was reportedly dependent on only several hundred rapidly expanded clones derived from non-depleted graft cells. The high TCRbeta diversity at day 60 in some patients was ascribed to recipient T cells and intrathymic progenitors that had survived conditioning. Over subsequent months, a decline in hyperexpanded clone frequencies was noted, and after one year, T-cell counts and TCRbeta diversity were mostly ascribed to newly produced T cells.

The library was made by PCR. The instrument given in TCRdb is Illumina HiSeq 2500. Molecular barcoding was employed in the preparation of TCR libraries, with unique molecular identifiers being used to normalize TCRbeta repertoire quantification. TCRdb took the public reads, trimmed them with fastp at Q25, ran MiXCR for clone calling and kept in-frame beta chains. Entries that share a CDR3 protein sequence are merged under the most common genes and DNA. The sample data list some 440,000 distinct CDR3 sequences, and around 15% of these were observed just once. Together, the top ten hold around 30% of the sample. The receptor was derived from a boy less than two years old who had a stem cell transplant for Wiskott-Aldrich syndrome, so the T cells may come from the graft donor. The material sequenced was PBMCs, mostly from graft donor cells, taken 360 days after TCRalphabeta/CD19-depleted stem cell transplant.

The CDR3 region: CATSDPVRDTQYF. The DNA reads TGTGCCACCAGTGACCCAGTGCGAGATACGCAGTATTTT. The rearranged segments are TRBV24-1 and TRBJ2-3, with no confident D gene call. Spanning cysteine to phenylalanine, the CDR3 consists of 13 amino acids. The entry retains the CDR3 DNA only, 39 bases that are in frame from base 1. V loses 4 bases, J loses 5 bases, and the germline ends lie 9 bases apart. CDR1 and CDR2, per the germline V gene, are KGHDR and SFDVKD.